One and the same sample provided the 5 T cell receptor beta chains below, sequenced in a study of T-cell reconstitution after alpha-beta-depleted transplantation in children. Unique molecular identifiers were incorporated during preparation of the TCRbeta library. Each CDR3 protein gets one entry after TCRdb re-called the PCR reads with MiXCR. The sample has approximately 980,000 distinct CDR3 sequences, 25% to 35% seen once. Sequences were derived from PBMCs, mostly from graft donor cells, sampled 360 days after TCRalphabeta/CD19-depleted stem cell transplant. These receptor sequences come from a boy under three years old who had a stem cell transplant for SCID, so the T cells may come from the graft donor.

This clonotype was seen more than once but under ten times. The genes are TRBV27 and TRBJ2-1; 8 positions match TRBD2. The V segment lost 3 bases and the J segment 6 bases; nucleotides outside the gene matches: 1. CDR1 and CDR2 from the germline V gene are MNHEY and SMNVEV (reference sequence). The CDR3 has 13 residues. The DNA for the CDR3 is TGTGCCAGCAGTTTCGGGAGGGGCAATGAGCAGTTCTTC. Translation: CASSFGRGNEQFF.

V and J are TRBV7-9 and TRBJ2-5; maybe TRBD2 (6 bases). CDR3 length equals 15 residues. V lost 3 bases and J 4 bases, leaving 15 bases between the germline ends. Germline-derived CDR1 and CDR2 are SEHNR and FQNEAQ (reference sequence). This CDR3 reads CASSLGEALSETQYF. The CDR3 coding sequence is TGTGCCAGCAGCTTGGGGGAGGCCTTGTCAGAGACCCAGTACTTC.

A few counts support this clonotype. CDR3 DNA sequence: TGTGCCAGCAGCAGGATGCCGTCTGGAAACACCATATATTTT. It translates to CASSRMPSGNTIYF. J is TRBJ1-3 and V is TRBV28; D unresolved. Germline CDR1 reads MDHEN; CDR2 reads SYDVKM. The CDR3 has 14 residues. V was trimmed by 6 bases and J by 1 base, leaving 10 bases between them. Drawing the rest from reference TRBV28 and TRBJ1-3, the complete variable domain is DVKVTQSSRYLVKRTGEKVFLECVQDMDHENMFWYRQDPGLGLRLIYFSYDVKMKEKGDIPEGYSVSREKKERFSLILESASTNQTSMYLCASSRMPSGNTIYFGEGSWLTVV.

This chain connects TRBV5-1 to TRBJ2-7; unclear D gene. The CDR3 loop spans 14 amino acids. Trimming stripped 4 bases from V and 0 bases from J, with 11 bases between. Germline assignment: CDR1 SGHRS and CDR2 YFSETQ. For the CDR3, the DNA is TGCGCCAGCAGCCGGCTCTCATCCTCCTACGAGCAGTACTTC. It specifies CASSRLSSSYEQYF.

The table lists this clonotype with a few counts. The chain uses TRBV7-2 and TRBJ2-5; unclear D gene. Germline lookup yields CDR1 SGHTA and CDR2 FQGNSA. Trimming stripped 2 bases from V and 2 bases from J, with 12 bases between. The CDR3 totals 15 residues. The CDR3 reads CASSLQALRQETQYF. CDR3 DNA sequence: TGTGCCAGCAGCTTACAAGCGTTGAGGCAAGAGACCCAGTACTTC.